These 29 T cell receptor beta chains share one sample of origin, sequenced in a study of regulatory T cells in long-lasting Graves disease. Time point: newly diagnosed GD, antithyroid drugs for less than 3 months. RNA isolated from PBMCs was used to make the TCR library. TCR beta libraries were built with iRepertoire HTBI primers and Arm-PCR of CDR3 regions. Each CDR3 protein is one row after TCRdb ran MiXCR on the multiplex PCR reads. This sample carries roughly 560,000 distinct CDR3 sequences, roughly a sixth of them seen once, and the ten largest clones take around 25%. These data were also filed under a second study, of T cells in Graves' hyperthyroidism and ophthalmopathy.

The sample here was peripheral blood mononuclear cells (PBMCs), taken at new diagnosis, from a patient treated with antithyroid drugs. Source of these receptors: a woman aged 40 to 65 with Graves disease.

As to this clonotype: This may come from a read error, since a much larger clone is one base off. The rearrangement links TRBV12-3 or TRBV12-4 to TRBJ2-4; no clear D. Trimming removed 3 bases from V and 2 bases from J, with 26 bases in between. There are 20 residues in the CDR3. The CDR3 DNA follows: TGTGCCAGCAGTTTTTGGGGTCCCCTCTTAAAACCTTTATCCAAAAACATTCAGTACTTC. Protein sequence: CASSFWGPLLKPLSKNIQYF.

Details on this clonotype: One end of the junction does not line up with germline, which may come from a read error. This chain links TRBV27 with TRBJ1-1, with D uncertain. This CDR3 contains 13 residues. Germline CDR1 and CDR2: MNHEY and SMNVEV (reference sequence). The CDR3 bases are TGTGTCAGCGGCAGTCACATGAACACTGAAGCTTTCTTT. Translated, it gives CVSGSHMNTEAFF.

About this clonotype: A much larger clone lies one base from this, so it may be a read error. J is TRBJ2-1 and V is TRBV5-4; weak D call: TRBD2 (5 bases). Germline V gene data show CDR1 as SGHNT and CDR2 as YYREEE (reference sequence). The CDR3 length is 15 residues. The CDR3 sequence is CVSSMDSSSYNEQFF. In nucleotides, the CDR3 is TGTGTCAGCAGCATGGACTCGAGCTCCTACAATGAGCAGTTCTTC.

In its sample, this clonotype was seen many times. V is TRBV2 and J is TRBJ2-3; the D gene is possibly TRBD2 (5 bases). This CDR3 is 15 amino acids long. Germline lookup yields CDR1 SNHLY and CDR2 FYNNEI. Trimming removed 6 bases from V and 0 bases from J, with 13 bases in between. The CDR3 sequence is CASSVFAGSTDTQYF. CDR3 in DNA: TGTGCCAGCAGCGTCTTTGCGGGTAGCACAGATACGCAGTATTTT. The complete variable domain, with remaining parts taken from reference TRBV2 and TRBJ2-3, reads EPEVTQTPSHQVTQMGQEVILRCVPISNHLYFYWYRQILGQKVEFLVSFYNNEISEKSEIFDDQFSVERPDGSNFTLKIRSTKLEDSAMYFCASSVFAGSTDTQYFGPGTRLTVL.

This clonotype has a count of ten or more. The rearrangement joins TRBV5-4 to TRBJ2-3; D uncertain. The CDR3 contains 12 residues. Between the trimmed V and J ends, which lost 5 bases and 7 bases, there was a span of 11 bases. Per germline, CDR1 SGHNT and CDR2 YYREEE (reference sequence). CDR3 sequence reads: CASRQEGNTQYF. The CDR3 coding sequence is TGTGCCAGCAGGCAGGAAGGGAATACGCAGTATTTT. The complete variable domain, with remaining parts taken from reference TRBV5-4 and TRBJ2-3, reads ETGVTQSPTHLIKTRGQQVTLRCSSQSGHNTVSWYQQALGQGPQFIFQYYREEENGRGNFPPRFSGLQFPNYSSELNVNALELDDSALYLCASRQEGNTQYFGPGTRLTVL.

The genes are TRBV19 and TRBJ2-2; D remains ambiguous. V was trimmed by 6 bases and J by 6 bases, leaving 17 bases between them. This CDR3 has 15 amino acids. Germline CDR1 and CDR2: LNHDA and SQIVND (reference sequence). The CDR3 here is CASSPGSFNAGELFF. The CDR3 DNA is TGTGCCAGTAGCCCGGGCTCCTTCAACGCCGGGGAGCTGTTTTTT.

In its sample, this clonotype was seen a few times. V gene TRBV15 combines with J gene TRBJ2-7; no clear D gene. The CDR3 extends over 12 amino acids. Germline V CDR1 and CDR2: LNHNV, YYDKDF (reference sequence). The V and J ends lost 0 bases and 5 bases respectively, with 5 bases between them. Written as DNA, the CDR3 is TGTGCCACCAGCAGAGATGGGGACGAGCAGTACTTC. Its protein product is CATSRDGDEQYF.

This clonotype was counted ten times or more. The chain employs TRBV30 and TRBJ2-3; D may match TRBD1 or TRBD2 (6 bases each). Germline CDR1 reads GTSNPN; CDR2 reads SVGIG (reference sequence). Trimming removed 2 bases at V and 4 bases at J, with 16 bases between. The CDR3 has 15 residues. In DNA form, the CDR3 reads TGTGCCTGGAGTCGAGGGGGGAGTTCAGCAGATACGCAGTATTTT. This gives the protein CAWSRGGSSADTQYF.

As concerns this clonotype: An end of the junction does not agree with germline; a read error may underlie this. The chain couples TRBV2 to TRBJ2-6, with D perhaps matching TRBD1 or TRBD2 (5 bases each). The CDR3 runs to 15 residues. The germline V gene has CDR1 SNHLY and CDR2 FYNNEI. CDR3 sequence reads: CASSEAGPGANALTF. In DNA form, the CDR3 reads TGTGCCAGCAGTGAAGCGGGACCTGGGGCCAACGCCCTGACTTTC. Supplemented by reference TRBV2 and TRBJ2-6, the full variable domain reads EPEVTQTPSHQVTQMGQEVILRCVPISNHLYFYWYRQILGQKVEFLVSFYNNEISEKSEIFDDQFSVERPDGSNFTLKIRSTKLEDSAMYFCASSEAGPGANALTFGAGSRLTVL.

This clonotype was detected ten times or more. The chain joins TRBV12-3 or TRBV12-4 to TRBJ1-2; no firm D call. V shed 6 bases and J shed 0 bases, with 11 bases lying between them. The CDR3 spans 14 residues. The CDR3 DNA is TGTGCCAGCAGCGCCCGACGGGCTAACTATGGCTACACCTTC. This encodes CASSARRANYGYTF.

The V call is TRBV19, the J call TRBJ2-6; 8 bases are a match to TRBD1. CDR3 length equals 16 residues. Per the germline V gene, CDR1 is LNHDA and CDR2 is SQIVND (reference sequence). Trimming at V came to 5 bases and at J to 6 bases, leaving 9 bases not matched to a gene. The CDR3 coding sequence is TGTGCCAGTAGTGAACGGGACAGGTGGTCGGCCAACGTCCTGACTTTC. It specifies CASSERDRWSANVLTF.

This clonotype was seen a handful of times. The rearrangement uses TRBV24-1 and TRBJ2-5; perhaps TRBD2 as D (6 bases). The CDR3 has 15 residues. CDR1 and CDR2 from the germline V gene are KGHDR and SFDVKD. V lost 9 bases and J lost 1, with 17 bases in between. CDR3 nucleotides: TGTGCCACCCGTCTGAGACTAGGTACCCAAGAGACCCAGTACTTC. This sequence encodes CATRLRLGTQETQYF.

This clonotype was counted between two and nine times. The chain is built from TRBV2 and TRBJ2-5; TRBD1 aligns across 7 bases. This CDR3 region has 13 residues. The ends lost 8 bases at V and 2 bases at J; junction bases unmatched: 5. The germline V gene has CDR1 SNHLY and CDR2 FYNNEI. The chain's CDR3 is CASLRGRQETQYF. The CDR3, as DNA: TGTGCCAGCCTGAGGGGGCGGCAAGAGACCCAGTACTTC.

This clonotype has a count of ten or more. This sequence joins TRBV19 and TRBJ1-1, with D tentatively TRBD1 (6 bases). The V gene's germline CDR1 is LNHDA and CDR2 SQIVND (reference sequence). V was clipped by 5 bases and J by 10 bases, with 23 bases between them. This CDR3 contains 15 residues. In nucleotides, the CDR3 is TGTGCCAGTAGTCGAACCGTGAGGGACACCCGGGGAGCTTTCTTT. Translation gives CASSRTVRDTRGAFF.

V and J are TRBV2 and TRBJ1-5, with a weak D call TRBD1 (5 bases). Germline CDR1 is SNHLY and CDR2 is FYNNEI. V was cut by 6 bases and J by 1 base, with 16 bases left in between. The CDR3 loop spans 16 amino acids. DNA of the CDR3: TGTGCCAGCAGCTTGGGGACCTATGGAAGCAATCAGCCCCAGCATTTT. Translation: CASSLGTYGSNQPQHF. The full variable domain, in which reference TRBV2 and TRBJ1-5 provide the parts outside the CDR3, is EPEVTQTPSHQVTQMGQEVILRCVPISNHLYFYWYRQILGQKVEFLVSFYNNEISEKSEIFDDQFSVERPDGSNFTLKIRSTKLEDSAMYFCASSLGTYGSNQPQHFGDGTRLSIL.

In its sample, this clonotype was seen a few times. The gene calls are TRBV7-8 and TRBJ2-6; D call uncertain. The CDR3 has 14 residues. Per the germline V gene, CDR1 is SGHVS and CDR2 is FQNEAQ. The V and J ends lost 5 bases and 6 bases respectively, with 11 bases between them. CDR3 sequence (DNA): TGTGCCAGCAGCCCCGAGCTACTGGCCAACGTCCTGACTTTC. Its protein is CASSPELLANVLTF.

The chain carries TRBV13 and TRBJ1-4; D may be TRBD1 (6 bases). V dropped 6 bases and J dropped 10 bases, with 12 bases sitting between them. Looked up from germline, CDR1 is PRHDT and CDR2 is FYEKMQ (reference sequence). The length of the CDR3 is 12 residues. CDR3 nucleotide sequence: TGTGCCAGCAGTTTACAGGGAGGAAAACTGTTTTTT. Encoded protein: CASSLQGGKLFF. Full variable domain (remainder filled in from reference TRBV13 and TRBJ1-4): AAGVIQSPRHLIKEKRETATLKCYPIPRHDTVYWYQQGPGQDPQFLISFYEKMQSDKGSIPDRFSAQQFSDYHSELNMSSLELGDSALYFCASSLQGGKLFFGSGTQLSVL.

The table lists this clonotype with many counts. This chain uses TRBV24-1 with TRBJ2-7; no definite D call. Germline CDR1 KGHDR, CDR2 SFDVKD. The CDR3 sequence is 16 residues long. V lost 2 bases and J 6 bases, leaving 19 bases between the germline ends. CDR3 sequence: CATSDSKSPIYGEQYF. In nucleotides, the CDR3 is TGTGCCACCAGTGATTCGAAATCCCCCATATATGGCGAGCAGTACTTC.

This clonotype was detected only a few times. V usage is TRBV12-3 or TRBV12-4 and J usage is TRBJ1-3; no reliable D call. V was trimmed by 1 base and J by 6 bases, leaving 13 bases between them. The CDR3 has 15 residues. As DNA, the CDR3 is TGTGCCAGCAGTTTAGGCGGATTCTCAGTAAACACCATATATTTT. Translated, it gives CASSLGGFSVNTIYF.

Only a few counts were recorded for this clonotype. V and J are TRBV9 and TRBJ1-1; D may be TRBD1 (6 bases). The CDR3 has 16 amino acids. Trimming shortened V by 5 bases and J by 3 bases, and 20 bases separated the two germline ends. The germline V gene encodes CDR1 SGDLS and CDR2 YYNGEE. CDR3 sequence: CASRGGGAIVDTEAFF. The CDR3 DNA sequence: TGTGCCAGCAGGGGGGGGGGGGCGATTGTGGACACTGAAGCTTTCTTT.

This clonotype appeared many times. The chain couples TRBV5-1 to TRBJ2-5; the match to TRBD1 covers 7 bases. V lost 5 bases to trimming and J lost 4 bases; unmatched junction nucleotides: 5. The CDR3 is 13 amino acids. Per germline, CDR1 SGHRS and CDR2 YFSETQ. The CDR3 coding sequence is TGCGCCAGCAGTGAGGGGGCTCGAGAGACCCAGTACTTC. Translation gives CASSEGARETQYF.

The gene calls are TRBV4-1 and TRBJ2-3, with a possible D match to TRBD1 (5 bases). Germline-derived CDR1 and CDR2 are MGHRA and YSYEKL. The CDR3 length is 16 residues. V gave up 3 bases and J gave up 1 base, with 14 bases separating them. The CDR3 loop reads CASSQFPQGRTDTQYF. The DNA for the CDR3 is TGCGCCAGCAGCCAGTTCCCTCAGGGCCGCACAGATACGCAGTATTTT.

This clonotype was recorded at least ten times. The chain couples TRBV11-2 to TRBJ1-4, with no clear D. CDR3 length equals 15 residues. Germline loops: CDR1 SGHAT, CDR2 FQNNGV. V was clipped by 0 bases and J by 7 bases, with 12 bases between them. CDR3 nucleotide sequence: TGTGCCAGCAGCTTAGAGGATCTCGGAACTGAAAAACTGTTTTTT. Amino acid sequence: CASSLEDLGTEKLFF. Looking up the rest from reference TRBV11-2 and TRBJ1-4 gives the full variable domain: EAGVAQSPRYKIIEKRQSVAFWCNPISGHATLYWYQQILGQGPKLLIQFQNNGVVDDSQLPKDRFSAERLKGVDSTLKIQPAKLEDSAVYLCASSLEDLGTEKLFFGSGTQLSVL.

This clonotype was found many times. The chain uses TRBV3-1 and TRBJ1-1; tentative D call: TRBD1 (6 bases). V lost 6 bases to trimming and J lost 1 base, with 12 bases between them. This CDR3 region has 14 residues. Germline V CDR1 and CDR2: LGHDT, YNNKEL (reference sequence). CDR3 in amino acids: CASRYGTQNTEAFF. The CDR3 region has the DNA TGTGCCAGCAGGTACGGGACACAGAACACTGAAGCTTTCTTT.

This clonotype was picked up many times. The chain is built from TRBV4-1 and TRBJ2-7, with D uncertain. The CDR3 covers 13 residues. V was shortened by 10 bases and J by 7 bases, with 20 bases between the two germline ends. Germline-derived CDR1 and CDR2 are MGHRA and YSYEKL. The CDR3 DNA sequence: TGCGCCACTGCCTTCGGGCCCCTGGGGGAGCAGTACTTC. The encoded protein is CATAFGPLGEQYF.

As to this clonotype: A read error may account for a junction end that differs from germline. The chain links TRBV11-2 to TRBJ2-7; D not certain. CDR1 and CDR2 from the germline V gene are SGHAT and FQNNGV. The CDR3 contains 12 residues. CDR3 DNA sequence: TGTGCCAGCAGCTTAGATCGGAACGAGCGGTACTTC. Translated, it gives CASSLDRNERYF.

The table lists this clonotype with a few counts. CDR3 region: CASSLTAVQETQYF. The CDR3, as DNA: TGCGCCAGCAGCTTGACGGCAGTCCAAGAGACCCAGTACTTC. This chain joins TRBV5-1 and TRBJ2-5; D uncertain. V lost 1 base and J lost 1, with 8 bases in between. The germline V gene has CDR1 SGHRS and CDR2 YFSETQ. The CDR3 contains 14 residues.

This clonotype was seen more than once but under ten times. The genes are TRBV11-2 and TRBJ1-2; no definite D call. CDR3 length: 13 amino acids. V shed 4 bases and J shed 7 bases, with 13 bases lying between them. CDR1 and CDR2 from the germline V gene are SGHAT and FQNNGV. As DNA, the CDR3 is TGTGCCAGCAGCTCGGACGCGTTGGGTGGCTACACCTTC. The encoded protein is CASSSDALGGYTF.

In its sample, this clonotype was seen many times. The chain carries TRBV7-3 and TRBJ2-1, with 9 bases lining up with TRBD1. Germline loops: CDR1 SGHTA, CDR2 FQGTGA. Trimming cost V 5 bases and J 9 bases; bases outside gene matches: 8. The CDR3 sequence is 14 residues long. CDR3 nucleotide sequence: TGTGCCAGCAGCCTGGCCGGGACAGGGATTGAGCAGTTCTTC. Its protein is CASSLAGTGIEQFF.